Following are 23 T cell receptor beta chains from one sample sequenced in a study of cytomegalovirus exposure and HLA in healthy donors (dated by TCRdb to the late 2010s). The library was generated by the immunoSEQ multiplex PCR assay. For the multiplex PCR, a mixture combining 60 forward primers for TCR Vbeta segments and 13 reverse primers for TCR Jbeta segments was used. As stored in TCRdb, this immuneACCESS dataset retains in-frame rearrangements with V and J assigned. A fraction of the clones does not appear; measured against another copy, unresolved V genes explain less than half of the discrepancy, and the remainder lacks a known reason. The sample yields around 90,000 clones; around 85% were counted once. About 7.7% of the sample goes to the ten largest clones. The source material was PBMCs. These receptors all come from a man aged 40-50 years in good health and CMV-seropositive.

This clone has just one count. The rearrangement uses TRBV5-1 and TRBJ2-1; 11 bases map to TRBD2. V lost 5 bases, J lost 5 bases, and 6 bases stayed unmatched. This CDR3 region has 15 residues. The germline gives CDR1 SGHRS, CDR2 YFSETQ. CDR3 residues: CASRPGLAVDNEQFF. The CDR3 region has the DNA TGCGCCAGCAGACCGGGACTAGCGGTGGACAATGAGCAGTTCTTC. Together with reference TRBV5-1 and TRBJ2-1, the CDR3 gives the full variable domain: KAGVTQTPRYLIKTRGQQVTLSCSPISGHRSVSWYQQTPGQGLQFLFEYFSETQRNKGNFPGRFSGRQFSNSRSEMNVSTLELGDSALYLCASRPGLAVDNEQFFGPGTRLTVL.

V and J are TRBV6-5 and TRBJ2-7; maybe TRBD1 (6 bases). Germline V gene sequence: CDR1 MNHEY, CDR2 SVGAGI. V was shortened by 6 bases and J by 1 base, with 16 bases between the two germline ends. The CDR3 loop spans 15 amino acids. CDR3 bases: TGTGCCAGCAGACAGGGACGGGGCTTTTCCTACGAGCAGTACTTC. The encoded protein is CASRQGRGFSYEQYF.

The V call is TRBV19, the J call TRBJ1-1, with 8 bases aligning to TRBD1. Germline CDR1 is LNHDA and CDR2 is SQIVND (reference sequence). The CDR3 has 18 residues. V gave up 6 bases and J gave up 1 base; unmatched junction bases: 16. CDR3 residues: CASRGFAGGNDGNTEAFF. The CDR3, as DNA: TGTGCCAGTAGAGGTTTCGCAGGGGGCAACGACGGGAACACTGAAGCTTTCTTT.

This rearrangement joins TRBV28 to TRBJ2-1; D is ambiguous. The CDR3 sequence is 15 residues long. The germline CDR1 and CDR2 sequences are MDHEN and SYDVKM. V shed 1 base and J shed 0 bases, with 7 bases lying between them. The CDR3 DNA reads as TGTGCCAGCAGTTTATACGGTTACTCCTACAATGAGCAGTTCTTC. Translation: CASSLYGYSYNEQFF. The full variable domain, its missing parts supplied by reference TRBV28 and TRBJ2-1, is DVKVTQSSRYLVKRTGEKVFLECVQDMDHENMFWYRQDPGLGLRLIYFSYDVKMKEKGDIPEGYSVSREKKERFSLILESASTNQTSMYLCASSLYGYSYNEQFFGPGTRLTVL.

The chain has TRBV9 and TRBJ2-1; 11 nucleotides agree with TRBD2. This CDR3 comprises 16 residues. V was clipped by 4 bases and J by 5 bases; unmatched bases: 8. Germline CDR1 and CDR2: SGDLS and YYNGEE. The CDR3 coding sequence is TGTGCCAGCAGCCCAACCGGGACTAGCGGCCACAATGAGCAGTTCTTC. It is translated as CASSPTGTSGHNEQFF.

CDR3 in DNA: TGCAGCGTTCTGACTCTTTACGAGCAGTACTTC. Its protein product is CSVLTLYEQYF. The chain employs TRBV29-1 and TRBJ2-7; no firm D call. V dropped 5 bases and J dropped 4 bases, with 9 bases sitting between them. CDR1 is SQVTM, CDR2 ANQGSEA, per germline. CDR3 length equals 11 residues.

The J gene is TRBJ1-5, the V gene TRBV6-4; D not certain. Looked up from germline, CDR1 is MRHNA and CDR2 is SNTAGT. This CDR3 region has 14 residues. V was trimmed by 3 bases and J by 3 bases, leaving 9 bases between them. The CDR3: CASSESPSNQPQHF. CDR3 nucleotide sequence: TGTGCCAGCAGTGAAAGCCCTTCCAATCAGCCCCAGCATTTT.

In this sample, this clone turned up a few times. The V call is TRBV18, the J call TRBJ2-3; 9 nucleotides align to TRBD2. In germline, CDR1 is KGHSH, CDR2 LQKENI. The junction had 7 bases not matched to a gene; V was cut back by 3 bases and J by 0 bases. This CDR3 spans 17 amino acids. CDR3 amino acids: CASSPSRTSDSTDTQYF. Written as DNA, the CDR3 is TGTGCCAGCTCACCCTCCCGGACTAGCGATAGCACAGATACGCAGTATTTT.

This clone has just a few counts. This chain connects TRBV7-2 to TRBJ2-2, with D possibly being TRBD1 (5 bases). CDR1 and CDR2 from the germline V gene are SGHTA and FQGNSA. V lost 4 bases and J lost 1, with 10 bases in between. There are 15 residues in the CDR3. CDR3 DNA sequence: TGTGCCAGCAGCTCGCAGGGCCTGAACACCGGGGAGCTGTTTTTT. This gives the protein CASSSQGLNTGELFF.

The V call is TRBV6-5, the J call TRBJ1-2; tentative D call: TRBD1 (5 bases). The CDR3 covers 14 residues. V lost 8 bases to trimming and J lost 7 bases, with 20 bases between them. Germline V gene sequence: CDR1 MNHEY, CDR2 SVGAGI. In nucleotides, the CDR3 is TGTGCCAGCGGGGTTACAGGCGGTCGTAGTGGCTACACCTTC. Translating gives CASGVTGGRSGYTF.

The chain recombines TRBV10-1 with TRBJ2-2, with a weak D call TRBD2 (6 bases). The length of the CDR3 is 14 residues. Per the germline V gene, CDR1 is WNHNN and CDR2 is SYGVQD (reference sequence). V gave up 5 bases and J gave up 1 base, with 8 bases separating them. The CDR3 spells CASSPSVNTGELFF. CDR3 DNA: TGCGCCAGCAGTCCTAGCGTGAACACCGGGGAGCTGTTTTTT.

This rearrangement joins TRBV7-3 to TRBJ2-1, with 9 nucleotides matching TRBD1. The CDR3 runs 15 residues. With V trimmed by 4 bases and J by 5 bases, 6 bases remained unmatched. CDR1 SGHTA and CDR2 FQGTGA come from the germline V gene. The CDR3: CASSYRTGDNNEQFF. CDR3 nucleotides: TGTGCCAGCAGCTACCGGACAGGGGACAACAATGAGCAGTTCTTC.

V and J are TRBV28 and TRBJ2-7, with 7 bases aligning to TRBD1. This CDR3 region has 13 residues. Unmatched junction bases numbered 8, after V lost 7 bases and J lost 5 bases. CDR1 is MDHEN and CDR2 is SYDVKM in the germline V gene. The CDR3 DNA sequence: TGTGCCAGCATCCGAGGGGGCATGAACGAGCAGTACTTC. This gives the protein CASIRGGMNEQYF.

Only one count was recorded for this clone. The chain joins TRBV27 to TRBJ1-4; 12 bases agree with TRBD1. Germline values: CDR1 MNHEY, CDR2 SMNVEV (reference sequence). This CDR3 contains 19 residues. V was pared by 5 bases and J by 8 bases, with 18 bases of the junction left unmatched. The CDR3 loop is CASSRRPPGQGAKREKLFF. The CDR3 nucleotides are TGTGCCAGCAGTCGACGGCCACCGGGACAGGGGGCGAAGAGAGAAAAACTGTTTTTT.

The chain carries TRBV5-5 and TRBJ1-6, with a possible D match to TRBD1 (5 bases). Germline V gene lookup returns CDR1 SGHKS and CDR2 YYEKEE (reference sequence). V lost 0 bases and J lost 7, with 11 bases in between. The CDR3 runs 15 residues. CDR3 sequence reads: CASSLEGVANSPLHF. The CDR3 coding sequence is TGTGCCAGCAGCTTGGAAGGGGTAGCAAATTCACCCCTCCACTTT.

Worth noting for this clone: A junction end diverges from the germline sequence, so it may reflect a read error. This rearrangement joins TRBV7-2 to TRBJ2-7, with D perhaps TRBD2 (6 bases). CDR3 size: 15 residues. The germline gives CDR1 SGHTA, CDR2 FQGNSA. CDR3 nucleotide sequence: TGTGCCAGCAGCCTAGCCGGGACTCCGGATCTCGAGCAGTACTTC. Translation gives CASSLAGTPDLEQYF.

V is TRBV27 and J is TRBJ1-2; D ambiguous. Trimming shortened V by 0 bases and J by 8 bases, and 10 bases separated the two germline ends. Germline assignment: CDR1 MNHEY and CDR2 SMNVEV (reference sequence). The CDR3 contains 13 residues. The CDR3 region has the DNA TGTGCCAGCAGTTTATCGGGCCAGCGGGGCTACACCTTC. The encoded protein is CASSLSGQRGYTF.

The chain recombines TRBV5-4 with TRBJ2-1, with 9 bases identical to TRBD2. The V segment lost 0 bases and the J segment 3 bases; nucleotides outside the gene matches: 7. The CDR3 totals 17 residues. The germline gives CDR1 SGHNT, CDR2 YYREEE (reference sequence). The CDR3 DNA sequence: TGTGCCAGCAGCTTGGACGGCGGGAGGGCCGGCTACAATGAGCAGTTCTTC. This sequence encodes CASSLDGGRAGYNEQFF.

This sequence joins TRBV5-4 and TRBJ1-4; D unresolved. The CDR3 runs to 15 residues. The germline CDR1 and CDR2 sequences are SGHNT and YYREEE (reference sequence). V lost 4 bases and J lost 7, with 17 bases in between. DNA for the CDR3: TGTGCCAGCAGCCCCTCGGGTTCGCCTGGTGAAAAACTGTTTTTT. Its protein is CASSPSGSPGEKLFF.

The chain couples TRBV19 to TRBJ2-7, with 8 bases identical to TRBD2. Looked up from germline, CDR1 is LNHDA and CDR2 is SQIVND (reference sequence). V lost 3 bases to trimming and J lost 4 bases; unmatched junction nucleotides: 5. The CDR3 has 14 amino acids. The CDR3 coding sequence is TGTGCCAGTAGTATTCAAGCGGGAGTATACGAGCAGTACTTC. It yields the protein CASSIQAGVYEQYF.

This clone was detected only once. CDR3 in DNA: TGCGCCAGCACCATTCCCTACGAGCAGTACTTC. This sequence encodes CASTIPYEQYF. The rearrangement uses TRBV5-1 and TRBJ2-7, with no clear D. The CDR3 sequence is 11 residues long. Germline V lookup: CDR1 SGHRS, CDR2 YFSETQ. V dropped 6 bases and J dropped 2 bases, with 6 bases sitting between them.

For this clone: Other nucleotide sequences in the sample specify the same CDR3. The chain recombines TRBV28 with TRBJ1-2; D unresolved. Deletions cut 3 bases from V and 0 bases from J, with 17 bases between. The CDR3 consists of 17 residues. The germline gives CDR1 MDHEN, CDR2 SYDVKM. The CDR3 DNA reads as TGTGCCAGCAGTTTGTTTGCGAGGGCAGAGGCTAACTATGGCTACACCTTC. It encodes CASSLFARAEANYGYTF.

The chain has TRBV2 and TRBJ1-5, with D possibly matching TRBD1 (6 bases). CDR3 length equals 16 residues. Between the trimmed V and J ends, which lost 8 bases and 6 bases, there was a span of 23 bases. The V gene's germline CDR1 is SNHLY and CDR2 FYNNEI. CDR3 DNA sequence: TGTGCCAGCTCGCCTGACTGGGACACCGGAGGTCAGCCCCAGCATTTT. It translates to CASSPDWDTGGQPQHF.